This T cell receptor beta chain comes out of a study of human T cells and chemical hapten exposure. TCRdb passed the RACE reads through MiXCR, listing each CDR3 protein once. The sample consists of approximately 370,000 distinct CDR3 sequences, 4.5% to 7% of them appearing once. As to time point: pre-sensitization, week 0. As to treatment: therapeutic diphenylcyclopropenone sensitization with weekly scalp DPC. Per the germline V gene, CDR1 is MNHNS and CDR2 is SASEGT. This CDR3 spans 15 amino acids. With 2 bases removed from V and 1 base from J, the gap between germline ends came to 9 bases. This sequence was found in a woman younger than 30 with alopecia areata. Some clones in this sample may be carry-over from other donors' samples. Sequencing used whole blood, obtained in connection with sensitization to the hapten diphenylcyclopropenone (DPC). The rearrangement links TRBV6-1 to TRBJ1-5; the D gene is possibly TRBD1 (5 bases). Here the CDR3 DNA reads TGTGCCAGCAGTGAATACGGGGACAGCAATCAGCCCCAGCATTTT. It is translated as CASSEYGDSNQPQHF.